Listed here is a single TCR beta chain. A clone one base away is much larger, so this may be a read error. This CDR3 fails to terminate in the conserved phenylalanine or tryptophan, so it likely reflects a read error. The source of the sample is a study of T-cell reconstitution after alpha-beta-depleted transplantation in children. A library of TCRbeta sequences, prepared with unique molecular identifiers, was generated. TCRdb analysed the PCR reads with MiXCR anew, one entry per CDR3 protein. The data contain approximately 490,000 distinct CDR3 sequences, about 10% of them singletons. The germline V gene has CDR1 SEHNR and CDR2 FQNEAQ (reference sequence). Losses at the gene ends were 3 bases for V and 10 bases for J; bases not matched to a gene: 10. The CDR3 spans 15 residues.

The sequences come from PBMCs, collected before TCRalphabeta/CD19-depleted stem cell transplant. The chain combines TRBV7-9 with TRBJ2-4, with TRBD1 matching over 9 bases. The sequence derives from a child younger than 10 with inherited bone marrow failure, due to receive a stem cell transplant. The DNA of the CDR3 is TGTGCCAGCAGCTTCGACCGGGACAGGGAGACTATTCAGTACTGC. It encodes CASSFDRDRETIQYC.